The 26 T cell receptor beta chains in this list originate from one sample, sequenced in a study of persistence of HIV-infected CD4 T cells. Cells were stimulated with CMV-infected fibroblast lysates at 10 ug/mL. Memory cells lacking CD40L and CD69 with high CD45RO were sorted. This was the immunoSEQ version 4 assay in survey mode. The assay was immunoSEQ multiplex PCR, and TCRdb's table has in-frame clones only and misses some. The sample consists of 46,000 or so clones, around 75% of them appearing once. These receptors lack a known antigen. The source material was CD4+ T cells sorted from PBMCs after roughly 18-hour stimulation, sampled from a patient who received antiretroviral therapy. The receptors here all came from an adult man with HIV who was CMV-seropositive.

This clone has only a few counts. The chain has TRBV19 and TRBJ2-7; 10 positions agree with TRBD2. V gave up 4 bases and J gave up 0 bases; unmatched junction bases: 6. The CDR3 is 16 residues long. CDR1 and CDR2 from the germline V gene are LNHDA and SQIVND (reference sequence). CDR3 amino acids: CASSTILAGSSYEQYF. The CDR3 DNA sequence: TGTGCCAGTAGTACCATACTAGCGGGGAGCTCCTACGAGCAGTACTTC.

The CDR3 sequence is CASSVAGQGHDGYTF. The CDR3 bases are TGTGCCAGTAGTGTAGCGGGACAGGGGCACGATGGCTACACCTTC. This chain connects TRBV19 to TRBJ1-2; 10 nucleotides agree with TRBD1. The germline gives CDR1 LNHDA, CDR2 SQIVND (reference sequence). Losses at the gene ends were 5 bases for V and 6 bases for J; bases not matched to a gene: 9. The CDR3 has 15 residues. Supplemented by reference TRBV19 and TRBJ1-2, the full variable domain reads DGGITQSPKYLFRKEGQNVTLSCEQNLNHDAMYWYRQDPGQGLRLIYYSQIVNDFQKGDIAEGYSVSREKKESFPLTVTSAQKNPTAFYLCASSVAGQGHDGYTFGSGTRLTVV.

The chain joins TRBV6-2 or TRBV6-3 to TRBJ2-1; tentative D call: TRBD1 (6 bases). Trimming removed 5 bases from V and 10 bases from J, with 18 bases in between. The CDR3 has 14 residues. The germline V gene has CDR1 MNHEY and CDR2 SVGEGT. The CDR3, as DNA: TGTGCCAGCAGTCTCCGGGACATCACGGGGGAGCAGTTCTTC. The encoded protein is CASSLRDITGEQFF.

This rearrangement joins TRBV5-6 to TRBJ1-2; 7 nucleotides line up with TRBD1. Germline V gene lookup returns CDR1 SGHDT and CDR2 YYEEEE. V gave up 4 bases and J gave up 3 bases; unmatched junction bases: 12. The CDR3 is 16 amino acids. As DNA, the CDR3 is TGTGCCAGCAGCATGGTACGAGGGGGCGAGGACTATGGCTACACCTTC. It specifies CASSMVRGGEDYGYTF.

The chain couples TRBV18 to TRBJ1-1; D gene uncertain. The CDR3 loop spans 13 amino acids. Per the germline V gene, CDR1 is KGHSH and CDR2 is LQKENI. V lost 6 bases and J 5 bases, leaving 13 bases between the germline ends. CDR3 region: CASSSEVGTEAFF. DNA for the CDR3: TGTGCCAGCTCGTCAGAGGTGGGGACTGAAGCTTTCTTT. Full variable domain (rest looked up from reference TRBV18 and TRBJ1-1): NAGVMQNPRHLVRRRGQEARLRCSPMKGHSHVYWYRQLPEEGLKFMVYLQKENIIDESGMPKERFSAEFPKEGPSILRIQQVVRGDSAAYFCASSSEVGTEAFFGQGTRLTVV.

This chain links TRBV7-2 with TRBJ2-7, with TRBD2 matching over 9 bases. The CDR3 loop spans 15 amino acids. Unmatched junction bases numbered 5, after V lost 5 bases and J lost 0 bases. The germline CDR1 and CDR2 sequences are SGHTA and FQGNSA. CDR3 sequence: CASSPLGLASYEQYF. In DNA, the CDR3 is TGTGCCAGCAGCCCTTTGGGACTAGCCTCCTACGAGCAGTACTTC.

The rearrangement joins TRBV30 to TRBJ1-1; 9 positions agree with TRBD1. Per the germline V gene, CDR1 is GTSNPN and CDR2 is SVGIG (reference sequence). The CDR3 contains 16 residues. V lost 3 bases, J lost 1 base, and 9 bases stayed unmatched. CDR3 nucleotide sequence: TGTGCCTGGAGCCCCTTGGACAGGGGACGGAACACTGAAGCTTTCTTT. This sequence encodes CAWSPLDRGRNTEAFF.

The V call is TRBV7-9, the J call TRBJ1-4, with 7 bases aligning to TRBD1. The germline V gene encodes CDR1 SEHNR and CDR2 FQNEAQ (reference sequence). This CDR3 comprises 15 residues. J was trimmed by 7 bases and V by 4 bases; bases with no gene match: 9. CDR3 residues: CASSSEGQQGEKLFF. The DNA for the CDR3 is TGTGCCAGCAGCTCGGAGGGACAGCAGGGTGAAAAACTGTTTTTT.

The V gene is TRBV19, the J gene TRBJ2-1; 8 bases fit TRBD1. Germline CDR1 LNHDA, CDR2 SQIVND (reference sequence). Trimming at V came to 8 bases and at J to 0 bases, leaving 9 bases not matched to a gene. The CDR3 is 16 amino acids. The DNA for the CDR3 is TGTGCCAGTCGAGCAGGGGGCCCCAGCTCCTACAATGAGCAGTTCTTC. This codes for CASRAGGPSSYNEQFF. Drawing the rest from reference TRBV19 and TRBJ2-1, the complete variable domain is DGGITQSPKYLFRKEGQNVTLSCEQNLNHDAMYWYRQDPGQGLRLIYYSQIVNDFQKGDIAEGYSVSREKKESFPLTVTSAQKNPTAFYLCASRAGGPSSYNEQFFGPGTRLTVL.

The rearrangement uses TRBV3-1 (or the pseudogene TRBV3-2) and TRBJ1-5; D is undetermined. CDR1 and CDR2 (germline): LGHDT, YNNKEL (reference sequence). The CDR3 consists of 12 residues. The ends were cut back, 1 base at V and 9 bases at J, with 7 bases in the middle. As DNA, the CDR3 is TGTGCCAGCAGCCAAGGAAAGGCGCCCCAGCATTTT. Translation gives CASSQGKAPQHF.

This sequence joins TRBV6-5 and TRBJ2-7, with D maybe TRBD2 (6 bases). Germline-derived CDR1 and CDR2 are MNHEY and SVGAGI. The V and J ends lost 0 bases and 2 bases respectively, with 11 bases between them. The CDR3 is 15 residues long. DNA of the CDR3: TGTGCCAGCAGTTACTCCGGGGGACTCGCCTACGAGCAGTACTTC. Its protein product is CASSYSGGLAYEQYF.

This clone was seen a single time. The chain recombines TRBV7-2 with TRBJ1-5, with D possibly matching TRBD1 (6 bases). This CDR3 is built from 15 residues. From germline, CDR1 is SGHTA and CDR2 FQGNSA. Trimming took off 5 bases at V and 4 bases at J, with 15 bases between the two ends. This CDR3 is CASSPNRVGNQPQHF. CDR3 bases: TGTGCCAGCAGCCCAAACAGGGTCGGAAATCAGCCCCAGCATTTT.

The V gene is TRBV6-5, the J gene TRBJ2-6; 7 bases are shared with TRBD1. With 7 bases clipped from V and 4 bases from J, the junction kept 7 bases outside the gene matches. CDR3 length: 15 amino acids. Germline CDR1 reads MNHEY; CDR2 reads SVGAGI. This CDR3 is CASTLTGPGANVLTF. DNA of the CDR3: TGTGCCAGCACCTTGACAGGGCCCGGGGCCAACGTCCTGACTTTC.

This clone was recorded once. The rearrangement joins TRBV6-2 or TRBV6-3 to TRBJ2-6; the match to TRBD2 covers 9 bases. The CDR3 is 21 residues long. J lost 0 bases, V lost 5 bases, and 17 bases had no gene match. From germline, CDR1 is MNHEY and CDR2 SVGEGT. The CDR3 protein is CASSTSPGAGGFNSGANVLTF. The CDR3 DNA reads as TGTGCCAGCAGTACCTCTCCTGGCGCGGGAGGGTTCAACTCTGGGGCCAACGTCCTGACTTTC.

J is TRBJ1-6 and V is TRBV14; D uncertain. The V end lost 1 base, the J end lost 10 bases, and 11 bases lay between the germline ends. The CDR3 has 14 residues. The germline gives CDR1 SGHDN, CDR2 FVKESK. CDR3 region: CASSQGQARSPLHF. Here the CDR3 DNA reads TGTGCCAGCAGCCAAGGCCAGGCCAGGTCACCCCTCCACTTT.

In DNA form, the CDR3 reads TGTGCCAGTAGTTGGTCTGGAAACACCATATATTTT. It is translated as CASSWSGNTIYF. V gene TRBV19 combines with J gene TRBJ1-3; D ambiguous. The CDR3 runs 12 residues. V lost 5 bases and J lost 1, with 3 bases in between. Germline loops: CDR1 LNHDA, CDR2 SQIVND (reference sequence).

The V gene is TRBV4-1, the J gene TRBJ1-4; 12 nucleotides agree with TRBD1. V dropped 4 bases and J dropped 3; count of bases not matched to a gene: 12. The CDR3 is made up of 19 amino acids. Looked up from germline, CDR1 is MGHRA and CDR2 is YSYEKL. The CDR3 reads CASSRSGTGGNRANEKLFF. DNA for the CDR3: TGCGCCAGCAGCCGAAGTGGGACAGGGGGCAATCGGGCTAATGAAAAACTGTTTTTT.

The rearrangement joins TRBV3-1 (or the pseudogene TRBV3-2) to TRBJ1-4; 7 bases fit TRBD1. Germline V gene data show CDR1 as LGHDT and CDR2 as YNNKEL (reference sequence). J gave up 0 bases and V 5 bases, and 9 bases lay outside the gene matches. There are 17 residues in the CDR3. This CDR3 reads CASSLRQGRATNEKLFF. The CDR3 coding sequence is TGTGCCAGCAGCTTACGACAGGGCCGCGCAACTAATGAAAAACTGTTTTTT.

In DNA form, the CDR3 reads TGTGCCAGCAGCCAAGATGTCCAGGGTGGACAGACCCAGTACTTC. This sequence encodes CASSQDVQGGQTQYF. The chain carries TRBV3-1 (or the pseudogene TRBV3-2) and TRBJ2-5, with a possible D match to TRBD1 (5 bases). V dropped 0 bases and J dropped 6 bases, with 14 bases sitting between them. This CDR3 has 15 amino acids. Germline V CDR1 and CDR2: LGHDT, YNNKEL (reference sequence).

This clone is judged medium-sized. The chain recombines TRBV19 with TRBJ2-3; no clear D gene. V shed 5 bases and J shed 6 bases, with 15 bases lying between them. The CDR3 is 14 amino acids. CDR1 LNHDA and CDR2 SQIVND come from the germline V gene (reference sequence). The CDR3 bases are TGTGCCAGTAGTGGGTCCTCGGCCAGGGATACGCAGTATTTT. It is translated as CASSGSSARDTQYF.

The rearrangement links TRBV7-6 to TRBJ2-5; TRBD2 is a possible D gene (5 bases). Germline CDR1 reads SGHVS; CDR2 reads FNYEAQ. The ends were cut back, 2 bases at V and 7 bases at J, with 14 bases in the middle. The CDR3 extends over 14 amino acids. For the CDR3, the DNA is TGTGCCAGCAGCTTACAGAAAACTGAGGGGACCCAGTACTTC. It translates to CASSLQKTEGTQYF.

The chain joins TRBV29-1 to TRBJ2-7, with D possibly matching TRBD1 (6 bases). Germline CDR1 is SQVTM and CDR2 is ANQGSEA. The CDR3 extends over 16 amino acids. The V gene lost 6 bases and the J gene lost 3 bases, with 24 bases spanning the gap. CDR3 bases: TGCAGCGTGACAGGTACACCACCCGGCGGTTACTACGAGCAGTACTTC. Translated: CSVTGTPPGGYYEQYF.

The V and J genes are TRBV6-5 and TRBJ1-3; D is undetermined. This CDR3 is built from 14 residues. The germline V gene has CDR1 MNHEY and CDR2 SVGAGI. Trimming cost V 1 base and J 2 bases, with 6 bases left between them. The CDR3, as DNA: TGTGCCAGCAGTTACTTGGGGACTGGAAACACCATATATTTT. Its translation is CASSYLGTGNTIYF.

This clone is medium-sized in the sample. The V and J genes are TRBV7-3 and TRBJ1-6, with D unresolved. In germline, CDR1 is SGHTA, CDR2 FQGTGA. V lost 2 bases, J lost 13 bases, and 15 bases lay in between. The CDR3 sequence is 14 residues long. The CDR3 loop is CASSLAASSSPLHF. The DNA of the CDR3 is TGTGCCAGCAGCTTAGCCGCCAGCAGTTCGCCCCTCCACTTT.

The CDR3 here is CASSPTAGPYEQYF. Written as DNA, the CDR3 is TGTGCCAGCAGCCCGACGGCAGGCCCCTACGAGCAGTACTTC. V gene TRBV7-3 combines with J gene TRBJ2-7; D not certain. CDR1 and CDR2 (germline): SGHTA, FQGTGA. Trimming stripped 5 bases from V and 2 bases from J, with 13 bases between. The CDR3 consists of 14 residues.

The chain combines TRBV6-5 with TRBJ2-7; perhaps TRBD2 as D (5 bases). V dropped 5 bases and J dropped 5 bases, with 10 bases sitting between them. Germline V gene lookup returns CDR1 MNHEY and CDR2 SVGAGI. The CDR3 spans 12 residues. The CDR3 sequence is CASSRGSDEQYF. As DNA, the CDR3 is TGTGCCAGCAGTCGGGGATCGGACGAGCAGTACTTC.